These 13 T cell receptor beta chains originate from one sample sequenced in a study of cytomegalovirus exposure and HLA in healthy donors. PCR involved 60 Vbeta and 13 Jbeta primers. Some clones are missing from TCRdb's copy, which holds only in-frame ones; the method was immunoSEQ multiplex PCR. The sample holds roughly 190,000 clones; approximately 11% are singletons and the top ten take 7.8%. Input material: PBMCs. The receptors originated from a man in his forties or fifties in good health and CMV-seropositive.

This clone occurred a few times. This chain connects TRBV6-6 to TRBJ1-2; 7 nucleotides agree with TRBD1. Trimming at V came to 7 bases and at J to 8 bases, leaving 13 bases not matched to a gene. The length of the CDR3 is 14 residues. Per the germline V gene, CDR1 is MNHNY and CDR2 is SVGAGI (reference sequence). The CDR3 protein is CASKVAGGIEGYTF. The CDR3 bases are TGTGCCAGCAAGGTGGCAGGGGGTATAGAGGGCTACACCTTC.

This clone was counted a few times. J is TRBJ1-3 and V is TRBV2; D ambiguous. V was pared by 5 bases and J by 0 bases, with 26 bases between. The CDR3 consists of 20 residues. The germline V gene encodes CDR1 SNHLY and CDR2 FYNNEI. The CDR3 bases are TGTGCCAGCAGTTTCCGGACTGTCGGTTCGTCGGGAGACTCTGGAAACACCATATATTTT. Protein: CASSFRTVGSSGDSGNTIYF.

Only a few counts were recorded for this clone. The chain combines TRBV10-2 with TRBJ1-6, with D maybe TRBD1 (6 bases). Trimming removed 7 bases at V and 13 bases at J, with 17 bases between. The CDR3 has 13 amino acids. CDR1 and CDR2 from the germline V gene are WSHSY and SAAADI. The CDR3 loop reads CASTGTGLGPLHF. As DNA, the CDR3 is TGCGCCAGCACAGGCACAGGGCTGGGTCCCCTCCACTTT.

The rearrangement uses TRBV6-5 and TRBJ1-4; 9 positions match TRBD1. The CDR3 has 16 residues. CDR1 is MNHEY and CDR2 is SVGAGI in the germline V gene. Trimming cost V 4 bases and J 6 bases; bases outside gene matches: 9. The CDR3 nucleotides read TGTGCCAGCAGTTTGATGACGACAGGGGGAGATGAAAAACTGTTTTTT. Its translation: CASSLMTTGGDEKLFF.

The rearrangement joins TRBV5-6 to TRBJ1-4, with D possibly matching TRBD1 (6 bases). The CDR3 sequence is 14 residues long. V lost 3 bases, J lost 8 bases, and 14 bases lay in between. Germline assignment: CDR1 SGHDT and CDR2 YYEEEE. The DNA of the CDR3 is TGTGCCAGCAGCTCTGGACAGATAGGGGAAAAACTGTTTTTT. Amino acid sequence: CASSSGQIGEKLFF.

This chain connects TRBV7-2 to TRBJ2-5, with a possible D match to TRBD1 (6 bases). The germline V and J ends were trimmed by 0 bases and 5 bases, with 16 bases remaining between them. Germline V lookup: CDR1 SGHTA, CDR2 FQGNSA. This CDR3 spans 16 amino acids. The CDR3 sequence: CASSLALQGTLETQYF. CDR3 nucleotides: TGTGCCAGCAGCTTAGCGCTTCAGGGGACCCTTGAGACCCAGTACTTC.

The rearrangement uses TRBV6-1 and TRBJ2-7, with D tentatively TRBD2 (6 bases). Germline V gives CDR1 MNHNS, CDR2 SASEGT. V lost 3 bases and J lost 3, with 12 bases in between. The CDR3 covers 14 residues. This CDR3 reads CASSERWGGYEQYF. In DNA, the CDR3 is TGTGCCAGCAGTGAGAGATGGGGAGGCTACGAGCAGTACTTC.

This sequence joins TRBV9 and TRBJ2-2; a weak D match, TRBD1 (7 bases). Trimming shortened V by 0 bases and J by 6 bases, and 12 bases separated the two germline ends. Germline CDR1 SGDLS, CDR2 YYNGEE. The CDR3 extends over 15 amino acids. CDR3 nucleotides: TGTGCCAGCAGCGTAGCGGGCAGGGGGGCCGGGGAGCTGTTTTTT. It encodes CASSVAGRGAGELFF.

The J gene is TRBJ2-1, the V gene TRBV28; 16 positions match TRBD2. Germline V gene lookup returns CDR1 MDHEN and CDR2 SYDVKM. The ends lost 8 bases at V and 2 bases at J; junction bases unmatched: 3. The CDR3 totals 16 residues. CDR3 DNA sequence: TGTGCCAGCCTGGGACTAGCGGGGGGGGCCTACAATGAGCAGTTCTTC. Translation gives CASLGLAGGAYNEQFF. The whole variable domain, remainder taken from reference TRBV28 and TRBJ2-1, is DVKVTQSSRYLVKRTGEKVFLECVQDMDHENMFWYRQDPGLGLRLIYFSYDVKMKEKGDIPEGYSVSREKKERFSLILESASTNQTSMYLCASLGLAGGAYNEQFFGPGTRLTVL.

This clone was detected only a few times. The rearrangement joins TRBV7-8 to TRBJ2-7; 7 nucleotides agree with TRBD1. The CDR3 runs 13 residues. After removal of 5 bases from V and 4 bases from J, the junction contained 5 bases not matched to a gene. The germline V gene encodes CDR1 SGHVS and CDR2 FQNEAQ. The CDR3, as DNA: TGTGCCAGCAGCAACAACAGGGGTTACGAGCAGTACGTC. Protein product: CASSNNRGYEQYV.

The chain combines TRBV27 with TRBJ2-1; the match to TRBD1 covers 10 bases. The V gene's germline CDR1 is MNHEY and CDR2 SMNVEV (reference sequence). J lost 6 bases, V lost 5 bases, and 10 bases had no gene match. The CDR3 extends over 16 amino acids. This chain's CDR3 is CASSRVPGQGPNEQFF. Here the CDR3 DNA reads TGTGCCAGCAGTCGCGTCCCGGGACAGGGGCCCAATGAGCAGTTCTTC.

This clone showed up just a few times. The genes are TRBV19 and TRBJ2-7, with TRBD1 matching 9 bases. The trim removed 6 bases at V and 6 bases at J, leaving 3 bases unmatched. This CDR3 is 12 amino acids long. The germline gives CDR1 LNHDA, CDR2 SQIVND (reference sequence). The chain's CDR3 is CASRRQGGEQYF. The CDR3 coding sequence is TGTGCCAGTAGAAGACAGGGGGGCGAGCAGTACTTC.

Only a few counts were recorded for this clone. The genes are TRBV5-3 and TRBJ1-5; D is possibly TRBD1 (5 bases). TRBV5-3 is reported as an ORF; its role is uncertain. V was clipped by 0 bases and J by 3 bases, with 13 bases between them. The CDR3 covers 16 residues. CDR3 in DNA: TGTGCCAGAAGCTTGGGAGGAGCTGGGGCCAATCAGCCCCAGCATTTT. Its protein product is CARSLGGAGANQPQHF.